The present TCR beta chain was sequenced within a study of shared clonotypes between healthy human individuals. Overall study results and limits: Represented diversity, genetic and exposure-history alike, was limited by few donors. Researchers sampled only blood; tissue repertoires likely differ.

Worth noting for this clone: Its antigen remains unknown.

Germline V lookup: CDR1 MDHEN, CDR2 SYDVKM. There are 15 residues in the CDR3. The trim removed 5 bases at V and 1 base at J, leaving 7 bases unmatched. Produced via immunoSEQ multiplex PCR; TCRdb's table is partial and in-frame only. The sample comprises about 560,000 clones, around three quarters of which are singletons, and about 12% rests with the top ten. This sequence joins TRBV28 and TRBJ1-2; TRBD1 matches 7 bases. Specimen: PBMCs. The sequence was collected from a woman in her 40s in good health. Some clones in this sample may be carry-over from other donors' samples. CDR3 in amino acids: CASSVTGTDNYGYTF. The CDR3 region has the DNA TGTGCCAGCAGTGTCACCGGGACAGATAACTATGGCTACACCTTC.